This T cell receptor (beta chain) was identified in a study of shared clonotypes between healthy human individuals. Whole-study results and caveats: Among donors, clonotype sharing was expected to be affected by sequencing depth.

As regards this clone: Its antigen is still unknown.

Profiled with immunoSEQ multiplex PCR; TCRdb holds only in-frame clones, not every one. The sample shows around 690,000 clones, about 92% of them seen only once. Germline-derived CDR1 and CDR2 are MDHEN and SYDVKM. V lost 3 bases and J lost 2; bases outside the gene matches: 4. The CDR3 runs 14 residues. Sequencing used memory CD8+ T cells from PBMCs. Regarding subset: CD45RO+ cells pooled with CCR7-negative TemRA cells. This TCR was recovered from a man between 18 and 29 years old in good health. Some clones in this sample may be carry-over from other donors' samples. The rearrangement joins TRBV28 to TRBJ2-7, with 7 positions matching TRBD2. Here the CDR3 reads CASSFSSGTYEQYF. The CDR3 DNA sequence: TGTGCCAGCAGTTTCTCTAGCGGTACCTACGAGCAGTACTTC.